The source of this T cell receptor (beta chain) is a study of T cells after yellow fever vaccination. TCRdb fed the 5' RACE reads into MiXCR, producing one record per CDR3 protein. Of about 360,000 distinct CDR3 sequences listed, 6% to 8% are singletons. Broader study findings: Among all clonotypes, a small share was observed in both CD4 and CD8 compartments.

Regarding this clonotype: What it recognizes is unknown.

Germline V CDR1 and CDR2: SGHTA, FQGNSA. CDR3 length: 12 amino acids. Trimming stripped 5 bases from V and 5 bases from J, with 9 bases between. The receptor was derived from a man aged 25 to 45 who received the YFV17D yellow fever vaccine. Sequences were derived from PBMCs, sampled 5 days after the yellow fever booster vaccination. V is TRBV7-2 and J is TRBJ2-5; no clear D. CDR3 in amino acids: CASSRKGETQYF. In DNA, the CDR3 is TGTGCCAGCAGCCGAAAAGGGGAGACCCAGTACTTC.